This T cell receptor beta chain stems from a study of T cell changes during pregnancy in multiple sclerosis. The germline CDR1 and CDR2 sequences are LNHDA and SQIVND (reference sequence). The CDR3 is 14 residues long. Trimming left V 8 bases short and J 5 bases short, with 18 bases between. Sequencing used immunoSEQ multiplex PCR; TCRdb keeps in-frame clones, though not all of them. The sample shows about 50,000 clones, around 87% of them seen only once. The chain carries TRBV19 and TRBJ1-1; D is perhaps TRBD1 (5 bases). The sequence was collected from a female donor in good health, enrolled as a control in a pregnancy study. Sequenced here: peripheral blood, sampled after pregnancy. The CDR3 protein is CASWPGGTSTEAFF. The CDR3 DNA is TGTGCCAGTTGGCCCGGCGGGACGAGTACTGAAGCTTTCTTT.